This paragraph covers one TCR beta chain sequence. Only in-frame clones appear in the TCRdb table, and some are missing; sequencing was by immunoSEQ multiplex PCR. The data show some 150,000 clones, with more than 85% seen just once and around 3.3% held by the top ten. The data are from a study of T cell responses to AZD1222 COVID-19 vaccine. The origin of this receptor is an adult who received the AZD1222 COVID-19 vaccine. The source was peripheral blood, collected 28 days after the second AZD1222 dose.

CDR3 amino acids: CASSAQEGLNTEAFF. As DNA, the CDR3 is TGTGCCAGCAGCGCCCAGGAGGGATTGAACACTGAAGCTTTCTTT. The chain recombines TRBV9 with TRBJ1-1; D ambiguous. This CDR3 has 15 amino acids. V shed 3 bases and J shed 0 bases, with 12 bases lying between them. The germline V gene encodes CDR1 SGDLS and CDR2 YYNGEE.